Listed here are 27 T cell receptor beta chains from one sample, sequenced in a study of blood T cells in healthy people across ages. Combining a sample-barcoded 5' primer with a J-beta primer mix, a second PCR ran for about 7 to 11 cycles. TCRdb redid the calling of the 5' RACE reads with MiXCR, one entry per CDR3 protein. The table includes 600,000 to 900,000 distinct CDR3 sequences, under 30% detected once. The sample was also linked to a second study, of T cells of mothers and their children.

Input material: blood. Receptors originate from a boy aged 5-17 years in good health.

This clonotype was seen a handful of times. The chain carries TRBV12-3 or TRBV12-4 and TRBJ2-5; D call uncertain. The better agreement between TRBJ2-7 and the DNA end casts doubt on the J call. This CDR3 contains 14 residues. The CDR3 reads CASTIGWRENEQYF. DNA of the CDR3: TGTGCCAGCACCATAGGGTGGAGAGAAAACGAGCAGTACTTC.

This chain's CDR3 is CSSLNRGQETQYF. The CDR3 DNA is TGCAGCTCTTTAAACAGGGGGCAAGAGACCCAGTACTTC. This chain uses TRBV29-1 with TRBJ2-5; 8 bases are shared with TRBD1. Germline V gives CDR1 SQVTM, CDR2 ANQGSEA. The junction had 7 bases not matched to a gene; V was cut back by 8 bases and J by 2 bases. The CDR3 is 13 residues long.

This clonotype occurred a few times. This chain uses TRBV20-1 with TRBJ2-2, with 8 nucleotides matching TRBD1. The CDR3 is 15 residues long. Germline V gene lookup returns CDR1 DFQATT and CDR2 SNEGSKA (reference sequence). V shed 5 bases and J 1 base; nucleotides not matched to a gene: 6. This CDR3 is CSAPDRGRNTGELFF. DNA of the CDR3: TGCAGTGCTCCCGACAGGGGAAGGAACACCGGGGAGCTGTTTTTT.

This clonotype was observed a handful of times. The chain recombines TRBV9 with TRBJ2-7; 10 positions match TRBD1. The V and J ends lost 4 bases and 5 bases, in that order; junction bases with no gene match: 9. Germline assignment: CDR1 SGDLS and CDR2 YYNGEE. The CDR3 length is 15 residues. CDR3 amino acids: CASSWGGQGPHEQYF. The CDR3 region has the DNA TGTGCCAGCAGCTGGGGGGGACAGGGGCCCCACGAGCAGTACTTC.

V is TRBV20-1 and J is TRBJ2-3, with TRBD1 as a possible D gene (6 bases). This CDR3 contains 15 residues. Germline CDR1 reads DFQATT; CDR2 reads SNEGSKA (reference sequence). Between the trimmed V and J ends, which lost 5 bases and 0 bases, there was a span of 15 bases. Here the CDR3 reads CSAFLRDTSTDTQYF. CDR3 coding DNA: TGCAGTGCTTTTCTCCGGGACACCAGCACAGATACGCAGTATTTT.

This clonotype has more than one count but fewer than ten. CDR3 in amino acids: CASSNRGDSIYGYTF. CDR3 bases: TGTGCCAGCAGTAACCGCGGGGACAGCATCTATGGCTACACCTTC. The gene calls are TRBV27 and TRBJ1-2; 7 bases are a match to TRBD1. Trimming cost V 5 bases and J 4 bases; bases outside gene matches: 10. The germline gives CDR1 MNHEY, CDR2 SMNVEV (reference sequence). CDR3 length: 15 amino acids.

This chain connects TRBV6-5 to TRBJ1-2; D ambiguous. The germline V gene encodes CDR1 MNHEY and CDR2 SVGAGI. There are 13 residues in the CDR3. The germline V and J ends were trimmed by 2 bases and 3 bases, with 7 bases remaining between them. CDR3 protein: CASSYGPYYGYTF. DNA for the CDR3: TGTGCCAGCAGTTACGGTCCGTACTATGGCTACACCTTC.

The V call is TRBV20-1, the J call TRBJ2-6; 7 positions agree with TRBD1. After removal of 3 bases from V and 0 bases from J, the junction contained 8 bases not matched to a gene. The germline V gene has CDR1 DFQATT and CDR2 SNEGSKA (reference sequence). This CDR3 has 17 residues. The CDR3 reads CSARAQGTLSGANVLTF. The CDR3, as DNA: TGCAGTGCTAGGGCACAGGGGACCCTCTCTGGGGCCAACGTCCTGACTTTC.

This clonotype was observed at least ten times. The V gene is TRBV29-1, the J gene TRBJ1-2, with D possibly being TRBD1 (5 bases). The CDR3 totals 12 residues. Looked up from germline, CDR1 is SQVTM and CDR2 is ANQGSEA. Trimming shortened V by 8 bases and J by 6 bases, and 16 bases separated the two germline ends. CDR3 sequence reads: CSSVWGTNGYTF. CDR3 bases: TGCAGCTCAGTGTGGGGCACTAATGGCTACACCTTC.

The genes are TRBV20-1 and TRBJ2-1; D might be TRBD1 or TRBD2, each matching 7 bases. Germline V CDR1 and CDR2: DFQATT, SNEGSKA (reference sequence). Trimming shortened V by 4 bases and J by 1 base, and 14 bases separated the two germline ends. The CDR3 has 15 residues. DNA of the CDR3: TGCAGTGCTACCTCAGGGGGGGGGTCCTACAATGAGCAGTTCTTC. This translates into CSATSGGGSYNEQFF.

As for this clonotype: A much larger clone lies one base from this, so it may be a read error. This CDR3 is missing its conserved last phenylalanine or tryptophan, likely due to a read error. The rearrangement joins TRBV7-6 to TRBJ2-7; D remains ambiguous. The germline V and J ends were trimmed by 6 bases and 2 bases, with 17 bases remaining between them. CDR1 and CDR2 (germline): SGHVS, FNYEAQ. This CDR3 has 15 residues. In DNA, the CDR3 is TGTGCCAGCAGTCAGGACCCCAACGGCCCCTACGAGCAGTACTAC. This codes for CASSQDPNGPYEQYY.

The genes are TRBV5-1 and TRBJ2-7; D is unresolved. The CDR3 spans 15 residues. V lost 5 bases to trimming and J lost 1 base, with 16 bases between them. Germline V gene sequence: CDR1 SGHRS, CDR2 YFSETQ. The CDR3 nucleotides are TGCGCCAGCAGGGCGGCCTTAGGGCCATCCTACGAGCAGTACTTC. It codes for CASRAALGPSYEQYF. The complete variable domain, with remaining parts taken from reference TRBV5-1 and TRBJ2-7, reads KAGVTQTPRYLIKTRGQQVTLSCSPISGHRSVSWYQQTPGQGLQFLFEYFSETQRNKGNFPGRFSGRQFSNSRSEMNVSTLELGDSALYLCASRAALGPSYEQYFGPGTRLTVT.

The chain carries TRBV5-1 and TRBJ2-5; tentative D call: TRBD2 (6 bases). The DNA end lines up better with TRBJ2-1; the J call may be wrong. Germline V lookup: CDR1 SGHRS, CDR2 YFSETQ. The CDR3 spans 18 residues. CDR3 bases: TGCGCCAGCAGTTGGGGCAAAGGGGCGGGGCCATCCTACAATGAGCAGTTCTTC. Translating gives CASSWGKGAGPSYNEQFF.

A few counts support this clonotype. The chain links TRBV4-1 to TRBJ1-6; no definite D call. V lost 3 bases to trimming and J lost 0 bases, with 9 bases between them. Looked up from germline, CDR1 is MGHRA and CDR2 is YSYEKL. CDR3 length: 16 amino acids. The CDR3 is CASSQEPHSYNSPLHF. The CDR3 DNA reads as TGCGCCAGCAGCCAGGAACCACACTCCTATAATTCACCCCTCCACTTT.

This clonotype was counted only a few times. The rearrangement uses TRBV6-1 and TRBJ2-2; D possibly uses TRBD1 or TRBD2 (6 bases each). The V end lost 4 bases, the J end lost 0 bases, and 12 bases lay between the germline ends. CDR1 is MNHNS and CDR2 is SASEGT in the germline V gene. CDR3 length: 16 residues. In DNA form, the CDR3 reads TGTGCCAGCAGTGCCCAAGGGGGGACGAACACCGGGGAGCTGTTTTTT. Translated: CASSAQGGTNTGELFF.

This clonotype was detected only a few times. V is TRBV6-2 or TRBV6-3 and J is TRBJ2-7; a weak D match, TRBD2 (6 bases). CDR3 size: 14 residues. Deletions cut 11 bases from V and 0 bases from J, with 17 bases between. The germline V gene encodes CDR1 MNHEY and CDR2 SVGEGT. The CDR3 is CASTRGGSSYEQYF. The CDR3 DNA reads TGTGCCTCCACCCGGGGAGGAAGCTCCTACGAGCAGTACTTC.

Comment on this clonotype: No conserved phenylalanine or tryptophan is present at the end of the CDR3, so a read error is the likely explanation. The chain employs TRBV9 and TRBJ2-4, with 11 positions matching TRBD2. The CDR3 consists of 18 residues. The V segment lost 0 bases and the J segment 1 base; nucleotides outside the gene matches: 6. The germline gives CDR1 SGDLS, CDR2 YYNGEE. The DNA for the CDR3 is TGTGCCAGCAGCGTAGGCCCTTCTAGCGGGGGGGCCAAAAACATTCAGTACCTC. Translation: CASSVGPSSGGAKNIQYL.

This clonotype has just a few counts. CDR3 residues: CASSQDRQTGTQYF. Here the CDR3 DNA reads TGTGCCAGCAGCCAAGACCGACAAACAGGGACCCAGTACTTC. The chain links TRBV3-1 to TRBJ2-5; D might be TRBD1 (5 bases). The V gene's germline CDR1 is LGHDT and CDR2 YNNKEL (reference sequence). V lost 0 bases to trimming and J lost 7 bases, with 12 bases between them. The length of the CDR3 is 14 residues.

This rearrangement joins TRBV6-2 or TRBV6-3 to TRBJ2-7, with a weak D call TRBD2 (5 bases). The germline V gene has CDR1 MNHEY and CDR2 SVGEGT. Deletions cut 10 bases from V and 3 bases from J, with 19 bases between. This CDR3 region has 14 residues. CDR3 nucleotide sequence: TGTGCCACGGCCAGTGGGCTAGCATACTACGAGCAGTACTTC. Amino acid sequence: CATASGLAYYEQYF.

The V and J genes are TRBV6-2 or TRBV6-3 and TRBJ1-1; tentatively, D is TRBD1 (6 bases). The CDR3 runs 16 residues. The germline CDR1 and CDR2 sequences are MNHEY and SVGEGT. V was clipped by 6 bases and J by 2 bases, with 19 bases between them. The CDR3: CASRGAEGWTNTEAFF. DNA for the CDR3: TGTGCCAGCAGGGGGGCGGAAGGGTGGACCAACACTGAAGCTTTCTTT.

This clonotype was observed a few times. The V and J genes are TRBV9 and TRBJ1-3, with D perhaps TRBD1 (6 bases). The CDR3 length is 16 residues. Trimming took off 3 bases at V and 0 bases at J, with 13 bases between the two ends. From germline, CDR1 is SGDLS and CDR2 YYNGEE. The DNA for the CDR3 is TGTGCCAGCAGCGACGGACAGATTCTCTCTGGAAACACCATATATTTT. Protein: CASSDGQILSGNTIYF.

The chain links TRBV12-3 or TRBV12-4 to TRBJ1-1, with TRBD1 identical over 8 bases. The CDR3 loop spans 15 amino acids. The V and J ends lost 6 bases and 3 bases, in that order; junction bases with no gene match: 9. CDR3 DNA: TGTGCCAGCAGCGGGGGGGACAGGTGGGACACTGAAGCTTTCTTT. Protein product: CASSGGDRWDTEAFF.

This clonotype was picked up one time. J is TRBJ2-1 and V is TRBV20-1, with 8 bases that match TRBD2. Germline CDR1 is DFQATT and CDR2 is SNEGSKA (reference sequence). CDR3 length: 15 residues. V shed 1 base and J 0 bases; nucleotides not matched to a gene: 2. CDR3 protein: CSARGAGGSYNEQFF. As DNA, the CDR3 is TGCAGTGCTAGAGGTGCGGGGGGCTCCTACAATGAGCAGTTCTTC.

V is TRBV20-1 and J is TRBJ2-7; 16 nucleotides align to TRBD2. The CDR3 is made up of 16 amino acids. Losses at the gene ends were 5 bases for V and 3 bases for J; bases not matched to a gene: 7. Germline-derived CDR1 and CDR2 are DFQATT and SNEGSKA (reference sequence). The CDR3 sequence is CSAPGTSGGAYYEQYF. The CDR3 nucleotides read TGCAGTGCTCCCGGGACTAGCGGGGGGGCCTACTACGAGCAGTACTTC.

This clonotype was counted only a few times. The chain combines TRBV6-1 with TRBJ2-5, with 9 bases identical to TRBD1. The J call may be faulty, since TRBJ2-7 better matches the DNA end. CDR3 length: 14 residues. Germline V gene lookup returns CDR1 MNHNS and CDR2 SASEGT. The DNA for the CDR3 is TGTGCCAGCAGTGTGCCGGGACAGGGTTCCGAGCAGTACTTC. This sequence encodes CASSVPGQGSEQYF.

In its sample, this clonotype was seen many times. The chain is built from TRBV2 and TRBJ2-1; TRBD2 matches 11 bases. The CDR3 is 15 residues long. V lost 3 bases, J lost 4 bases, and 2 bases stayed unmatched. Germline V gives CDR1 SNHLY, CDR2 FYNNEI. The CDR3: CASSDGTSGYNEQFF. CDR3 nucleotide sequence: TGTGCCAGCAGTGACGGGACTAGCGGATACAATGAGCAGTTCTTC. Full variable domain (rest looked up from reference TRBV2 and TRBJ2-1): EPEVTQTPSHQVTQMGQEVILRCVPISNHLYFYWYRQILGQKVEFLVSFYNNEISEKSEIFDDQFSVERPDGSNFTLKIRSTKLEDSAMYFCASSDGTSGYNEQFFGPGTRLTVL.

There are a few counts of this clonotype. This rearrangement joins TRBV7-9 to TRBJ2-5; D unresolved. Trimming left V 0 bases short and J 2 bases short, with 7 bases between. The CDR3 totals 14 residues. Looked up from germline, CDR1 is SEHNR and CDR2 is FQNEAQ (reference sequence). Written as DNA, the CDR3 is TGTGCCAGCAGCTTAGCGCCCCTACAAGAGACCCAGTACTTC. This sequence encodes CASSLAPLQETQYF.